These 30 T cell receptor beta chains were sequenced from one sample in a study of early T cells in non-severe SARS-CoV-2 infection. TCRdb re-derived calls from the 5' RACE reads in MiXCR, one entry per CDR3 protein. The table has about 61,000 distinct CDR3 sequences, 11% seen once. Sequencing was done on a sample of whole blood. These receptors came from an adult who was a healthcare worker with PCR-confirmed SARS-CoV-2 infection or an uninfected control (not recorded which).

At least ten counts were recorded for this clonotype. This rearrangement joins TRBV4-3 to TRBJ1-4; D is possibly TRBD1 (6 bases). The length of the CDR3 is 22 residues. V lost 0 bases and J 0 bases, leaving 26 bases between the germline ends. Germline V gene sequence: CDR1 LGHNA, CDR2 YSLEER. CDR3 region: CASSQDDLGILGQISTNEKLFF. As DNA, the CDR3 is TGCGCCAGCAGCCAAGATGACCTAGGCATCTTGGGACAAATATCAACTAATGAAAAACTGTTTTTT.

Turning to this clonotype: Possible read error: a much larger clone is one base away. The rearrangement links TRBV12-3 or TRBV12-4 to TRBJ2-3; D remains ambiguous. CDR3 size: 12 residues. CDR3 amino acids: CASSFSTDTQNF. CDR3 DNA sequence: TGTGCCAGCAGTTTTAGTACAGATACGCAGAATTTT.

A few counts support this clonotype. The J gene is TRBJ1-5, the V gene TRBV6-2 or TRBV6-3, with a tentative D call TRBD1 (5 bases). CDR1 and CDR2 from the germline V gene are MNHEY and SVGEGT. This CDR3 has 16 residues. Trimming pared 0 bases from V and 5 bases from J, leaving 14 bases between. CDR3 sequence: CASSYSRGAGDQPQHF. As DNA, the CDR3 is TGTGCCAGCAGTTACTCGCGAGGGGCTGGAGATCAGCCCCAGCATTTT.

The table lists this clonotype with a few counts. The gene calls are TRBV12-3 or TRBV12-4 and TRBJ1-2; D call uncertain. V shed 0 bases and J shed 0 bases, with 5 bases lying between them. The CDR3 spans 14 residues. As DNA, the CDR3 is TGTGCCAGCAGTTTAGCCGTAGCTAACTATGGCTACACCTTC. Protein product: CASSLAVANYGYTF.

This clonotype appeared many times. The chain joins TRBV11-2 to TRBJ2-4; 8 nucleotides agree with TRBD2. Looked up from germline, CDR1 is SGHAT and CDR2 is FQNNGV. V trimming: 5 bases; J trimming: 0 bases; junction bases outside the gene matches: 15. The CDR3 sequence is 19 residues long. Here the CDR3 reads CASSPGDLAGKRAKNIQYF. The CDR3 coding sequence is TGTGCCAGCAGCCCCGGGGACTTAGCGGGGAAGAGAGCCAAAAACATTCAGTACTTC.

J is TRBJ1-2 and V is TRBV29-1; TRBD1 agrees at 12 bases. V gave up 7 bases and J gave up 7 bases; unmatched junction bases: 4. Looked up from germline, CDR1 is SQVTM and CDR2 is ANQGSEA. CDR3 length: 12 amino acids. The CDR3 bases are TGCAGCGCCGGGACAGGGGGCATTGGCTACACCTTC. It codes for CSAGTGGIGYTF.

The sample holds a few counts of this clonotype. V gene TRBV27 combines with J gene TRBJ1-5; TRBD1 matches 8 bases. This CDR3 spans 17 amino acids. CDR1 MNHEY and CDR2 SMNVEV come from the germline V gene (reference sequence). V was pared by 4 bases and J by 4 bases, with 12 bases of the junction left unmatched. The CDR3 DNA follows: TGTGCCAGCAGTTCTACAGGGGGGACCTTAGCAAATCAGCCCCAGCATTTT. Translated: CASSSTGGTLANQPQHF.

The table lists this clonotype with many counts. The J gene is TRBJ2-3, the V gene TRBV20-1; D could derive from TRBD1 or TRBD2 (5 bases each). V was trimmed by 4 bases and J by 4 bases, leaving 18 bases between them. From germline, CDR1 is DFQATT and CDR2 SNEGSKA (reference sequence). The CDR3 is 15 residues long. The CDR3 region has the DNA TGCAGTGCTACATCTGGTGAGGGGCGCGCAGATACGCAGTATTTT. Translating gives CSATSGEGRADTQYF.

V and J are TRBV27 and TRBJ2-7; 9 bases line up with TRBD1. The CDR3 is made up of 14 amino acids. CDR1 is MNHEY, CDR2 SMNVEV, per germline (reference sequence). Trimming took 7 bases from V and 3 from J; bases not matched to a gene: 7. The CDR3 coding sequence is TGTGCCAGCAACCCGGGACAGGGTAGCTACGAGCAGTACTTC. Its translation is CASNPGQGSYEQYF.

This clonotype was observed a few times. The chain couples TRBV19 to TRBJ2-1, with D uncertain. The germline V gene has CDR1 LNHDA and CDR2 SQIVND (reference sequence). V was pared by 6 bases and J by 5 bases, with 8 bases between. The CDR3 contains 12 residues. This CDR3 reads CASRIRDNEQFF. The DNA of the CDR3 is TGTGCCAGTAGAATAAGGGACAATGAGCAGTTCTTC. The full variable domain, in which reference TRBV19 and TRBJ2-1 provide the parts outside the CDR3, is DGGITQSPKYLFRKEGQNVTLSCEQNLNHDAMYWYRQDPGQGLRLIYYSQIVNDFQKGDIAEGYSVSREKKESFPLTVTSAQKNPTAFYLCASRIRDNEQFFGPGTRLTVL.

This clonotype has a count of ten or more. The V and J genes are TRBV6-4 and TRBJ2-1; the match to TRBD2 covers 7 bases. This CDR3 region has 15 residues. CDR1 is MRHNA, CDR2 SNTAGT, per germline. The J segment lost 6 bases and the V segment lost 3 bases, leaving 8 bases of the junction unmatched. The CDR3 DNA reads TGTGCCAGCAGTGATGGGATGGGAGGGATCAATGAGCAGTTCTTC. It is translated as CASSDGMGGINEQFF.

This clonotype was observed many times. The rearrangement links TRBV6-2 or TRBV6-3 to TRBJ2-3, with a possible D match to TRBD2 (6 bases). The CDR3 has 16 amino acids. Germline lookup yields CDR1 MNHEY and CDR2 SVGEGT. Trimming removed 2 bases at V and 2 bases at J, with 14 bases between. The CDR3 here is CASSYGGARITDTQYF. The CDR3 nucleotides are TGTGCCAGCAGTTACGGCGGGGCCCGAATCACAGATACGCAGTATTTT.

This clonotype came up many times. The V call is TRBV9, the J call TRBJ1-3; D unresolved. CDR1 and CDR2 (germline): SGDLS, YYNGEE. Trimming took 7 bases from V and 0 from J, leaving 5 bases between them. The CDR3 runs 12 residues. CDR3 coding DNA: TGTGCCAGCGGCGACTCTGGAAACACCATATATTTT. Protein sequence: CASGDSGNTIYF.

The sample holds many counts of this clonotype. This chain links TRBV6-2 or TRBV6-3 with TRBJ2-7, with D perhaps given as TRBD1 or TRBD2 (5 bases each). The V gene's germline CDR1 is MNHEY and CDR2 SVGEGT. This CDR3 comprises 15 residues. V was trimmed by 0 bases and J by 1 base, leaving 10 bases between them. The DNA of the CDR3 is TGTGCCAGCAGTTACTCGTTGGGGGATTCCTACGAGCAGTACTTC. Translation: CASSYSLGDSYEQYF.

A few counts support this clonotype. V gene TRBV10-1 combines with J gene TRBJ1-1; 8 nucleotides match TRBD1. Germline V gene data show CDR1 as WNHNN and CDR2 as SYGVQD (reference sequence). V dropped 2 bases and J dropped 5; count of bases not matched to a gene: 10. The CDR3 consists of 16 residues. The CDR3 sequence is CASSEVQGVGKTEAFF. In DNA, the CDR3 is TGCGCCAGCAGTGAGGTACAGGGGGTAGGTAAAACTGAAGCTTTCTTT.

The chain is built from TRBV20-1 and TRBJ2-3; 10 positions agree with TRBD2. Trimming took 0 bases from V and 5 from J; bases not matched to a gene: 8. Germline loops: CDR1 DFQATT, CDR2 SNEGSKA (reference sequence). The CDR3 loop spans 16 amino acids. CDR3 DNA sequence: TGCAGTGCTAGAGACGTAAGCGGGGGGGCCGGAGATACGCAGTATTTT. Its protein product is CSARDVSGGAGDTQYF.

This clonotype was seen at least ten times. This chain connects TRBV5-4 to TRBJ1-1, with 9 bases aligning to TRBD1. CDR1 is SGHNT and CDR2 is YYREEE in the germline V gene (reference sequence). This CDR3 comprises 17 residues. V was clipped by 4 bases and J by 4 bases; unmatched bases: 14. The CDR3: CASSDTGTGRRGTEAFF. Written as DNA, the CDR3 is TGTGCCAGCAGCGACACTGGGACAGGGCGCAGGGGCACTGAAGCTTTCTTT.

This clonotype has just a few counts. The V gene is TRBV7-9, the J gene TRBJ1-3, with 7 bases lining up with TRBD1. The V gene end was trimmed by 2 bases and the J gene end by 7 bases; junction bases not matched to a gene: 17. CDR1 is SEHNR and CDR2 is FQNEAQ in the germline V gene (reference sequence). The CDR3 has 18 amino acids. In DNA, the CDR3 is TGTGCCAGCAGCTTATATGGATCATCGGGACAGAAGAGGAACACCATATATTTT. Protein: CASSLYGSSGQKRNTIYF.

The rearrangement links TRBV12-3 or TRBV12-4 to TRBJ2-2, with D perhaps TRBD2 (6 bases). V gave up 0 bases and J gave up 7 bases, with 21 bases separating them. The CDR3 is 18 amino acids. CDR3 sequence (DNA): TGTGCCAGCAGTTTAGCCCCTCCTTGGGGGGAAGGAATCGGGGAGCTGTTTTTT. It is translated as CASSLAPPWGEGIGELFF.

This clonotype was seen more than once but under ten times. The chain recombines TRBV28 with TRBJ1-1; 8 bases match TRBD1. CDR1 MDHEN and CDR2 SYDVKM come from the germline V gene. V gave up 3 bases and J gave up 0 bases; unmatched junction bases: 3. The CDR3 covers 15 residues. The CDR3, as DNA: TGTGCCAGCAGTTTGCGACAGGGGTTGAACACTGAAGCTTTCTTT. It specifies CASSLRQGLNTEAFF.

The chain recombines TRBV7-2 with TRBJ2-5, with D possibly being TRBD2 (5 bases). The germline gives CDR1 SGHTA, CDR2 FQGNSA. V gave up 0 bases and J gave up 1 base, with 9 bases separating them. The CDR3 is 15 residues long. The CDR3 loop is CASSLAGLAQETQYF. The CDR3 DNA is TGTGCCAGCAGCTTAGCAGGACTGGCCCAAGAGACCCAGTACTTC. Filled out from reference TRBV7-2 and TRBJ2-5, the complete variable domain reads GAGVSQSPSNKVTEKGKDVELRCDPISGHTALYWYRQSLGQGLEFLIYFQGNSAPDKSGLPSDRFSAERTGGSVSTLTIQRTQQEDSAVYLCASSLAGLAQETQYFGPGTRLLVL.

Many counts were recorded for this clonotype. V and J are TRBV2 and TRBJ2-3, with TRBD2 as a possible D gene (6 bases). The CDR3 is 14 residues long. CDR1 is SNHLY, CDR2 FYNNEI, per germline. V shed 9 bases and J shed 1 base, with 14 bases lying between them. DNA of the CDR3: TGTGCCAGTCTCTCTAGGGAGGGCACAGATACGCAGTATTTT. It yields the protein CASLSREGTDTQYF.

The chain employs TRBV18 and TRBJ1-5, with 8 bases identical to TRBD1. V lost 3 bases, J lost 6 bases, and 4 bases stayed unmatched. From germline, CDR1 is KGHSH and CDR2 LQKENI. The CDR3 runs to 14 residues. The CDR3 sequence: CASSPYRGSQPQHF. CDR3 in DNA: TGTGCCAGCTCACCTTACAGGGGGAGTCAGCCCCAGCATTTT.

The chain joins TRBV7-8 to TRBJ2-1, with D possibly called TRBD1 or TRBD2 (6 bases each). Germline-derived CDR1 and CDR2 are SGHVS and FQNEAQ. The CDR3 sequence is 15 residues long. The V end was cut by 5 bases, the J end by 5 bases, with 16 bases between. CDR3 in DNA: TGTGCCAGCAGCCTGTTAGGGGGGCGGAACAATGAGCAGTTCTTC. The encoded protein is CASSLLGGRNNEQFF.

This sequence joins TRBV10-3 and TRBJ1-4, with TRBD1 as a possible D gene (5 bases). Trimming shortened V by 5 bases and J by 8 bases, and 18 bases separated the two germline ends. CDR3 length equals 15 residues. Germline assignment: CDR1 ENHRY and CDR2 SYGVKD. Here the CDR3 DNA reads TGTGCCATCAGTCCCGGGACGTTTAAGGGGGAAAAACTGTTTTTT. Translated: CAISPGTFKGEKLFF.

The chain joins TRBV9 to TRBJ2-2; unclear D gene. Germline values: CDR1 SGDLS, CDR2 YYNGEE. V lost 0 bases and J lost 2, with 8 bases in between. CDR3 length: 15 residues. The CDR3 spells CASSVAWGNTGELFF. As DNA, the CDR3 is TGTGCCAGCAGCGTAGCGTGGGGAAACACCGGGGAGCTGTTTTTT.

At least ten counts were recorded for this clonotype. This sequence joins TRBV7-9 and TRBJ2-7, with D possibly TRBD1 on 6 matching bases. Germline lookup yields CDR1 SEHNR and CDR2 FQNEAQ (reference sequence). V was trimmed by 3 bases and J by 3 bases, leaving 15 bases between them. The length of the CDR3 is 15 residues. The chain's CDR3 is CASSFEPGQNYEQYF. CDR3 DNA: TGTGCCAGCAGCTTCGAACCGGGACAAAACTACGAGCAGTACTTC.

The DNA for the CDR3 is TGTGCCAGCAGTTTCAGGGGGATCGATGGCTACACCTTC. Translation gives CASSFRGIDGYTF. This chain uses TRBV27 with TRBJ1-2; TRBD1 aligns across 7 bases. Germline assignment: CDR1 MNHEY and CDR2 SMNVEV (reference sequence). The CDR3 length is 13 residues. J lost 6 bases, V lost 3 bases, and 4 bases had no gene match.

Ten or more counts support this clonotype. V is TRBV20-1 and J is TRBJ2-5; D may be TRBD2 (5 bases). Trimming stripped 5 bases from V and 12 bases from J, with 28 bases between. Germline V gives CDR1 DFQATT, CDR2 SNEGSKA (reference sequence). This CDR3 contains 15 residues. CDR3 nucleotides: TGCAGTGCTGTGGTAGCTAGCCGCGGATCTGGGGTGAAGTACTTC. It is translated as CSAVVASRGSGVKYF.

This chain joins TRBV30 and TRBJ1-1; TRBD1 aligns across 10 bases. This CDR3 contains 16 residues. V shed 5 bases and J 5 bases; nucleotides not matched to a gene: 14. Germline V CDR1 and CDR2: GTSNPN, SVGIG (reference sequence). In DNA, the CDR3 is TGTGCCTGGGGCCGGAACCGGGGACAGGGGAGTACTGAAGCTTTCTTT. It specifies CAWGRNRGQGSTEAFF.